The sequence of this T cell receptor beta chain was determined in a study of T cell repertoires in cytomegalovirus infection. About the research overall: Carrying CMV and the relevant HLA type showed in public TCR beta signatures.

There are 17 residues in the CDR3. Trimming left V 1 base short and J 4 bases short, with 19 bases between. Germline values: CDR1 LNHDA, CDR2 SQIVND (reference sequence). Regarding the study as a whole: It was HLA-C-restricted CMV-specific TCR beta clonotypes that dominated the response ex vivo.

There are many counts of this clonotype. Its antigen remains unidentified. TCRdb reprocessed the reads with MiXCR, giving one entry per CDR3 protein. Among under 150,000 distinct CDR3 sequences listed, 8.8% were seen once. Sequencing was done on a sample of PBMCs. This TCR came from a human donor in good health (CMV status not recorded). Some clones in this sample may be carry-over from other donors' samples. The chain carries TRBV19 and TRBJ1-1, with D perhaps TRBD1 (6 bases). The CDR3 DNA reads TGTGCCAGTAGTATAGTTCCGGGGGCGCAGGGGATCACTGAAGCTTTCTTT. It encodes CASSIVPGAQGITEAFF.